The 8 T cell receptor beta chains reported below all come from one sample, sequenced in a study of cytomegalovirus exposure and HLA in healthy donors. Primers included in the PCR were 60 Vbeta and 13 Jbeta primers. Using immunoSEQ multiplex PCR, the repertoire was profiled, and TCRdb retains in-frame clones only, with some absent. The sample has under 200,000 clones; approximately 82% are singletons. The specimen was PBMCs. These receptors came from a woman aged 18 to 35 in good health and CMV-seronegative.

The chain couples TRBV25-1 to TRBJ1-2; perhaps TRBD1 as D (6 bases). The germline gives CDR1 MGHDK, CDR2 SYGVNS. V was cut by 4 bases and J by 7 bases, with 16 bases left in between. This CDR3 spans 14 amino acids. The CDR3 here is CASSAQQGFGGYTF. The CDR3, as DNA: TGTGCCAGCAGTGCACAACAGGGTTTTGGTGGCTACACCTTC.

The chain combines TRBV5-6 with TRBJ1-1; tentative D call: TRBD1 (5 bases). Trimming shortened V by 1 base and J by 4 bases, and 14 bases separated the two germline ends. The CDR3 length is 15 residues. Germline CDR1 reads SGHDT; CDR2 reads YYEEEE. This CDR3 reads CASSLFPGGSTEAFF. The CDR3 DNA follows: TGTGCCAGCAGCTTGTTTCCGGGGGGAAGCACTGAAGCTTTCTTT.

This chain connects TRBV7-9 to TRBJ2-1, with D maybe TRBD2 (6 bases). Trimming took 2 bases from V and 0 from J, leaving 8 bases between them. Germline lookup yields CDR1 SEHNR and CDR2 FQNEAQ (reference sequence). The CDR3 has 15 amino acids. CDR3 protein: CASSLYSGSYNEQFF. In DNA form, the CDR3 reads TGTGCCAGCAGCTTATATAGCGGCTCCTACAATGAGCAGTTCTTC.

This sequence joins TRBV6-5 and TRBJ1-2; 8 bases map to TRBD1. Germline V gives CDR1 MNHEY, CDR2 SVGAGI. V was clipped by 2 bases and J by 3 bases; unmatched bases: 5. The CDR3 contains 15 residues. The CDR3 loop is CASSYPLTGDYGYTF. CDR3 nucleotide sequence: TGTGCCAGCAGTTACCCACTGACAGGGGACTATGGCTACACCTTC.

The chain couples TRBV19 to TRBJ2-7, with 8 bases lining up with TRBD2. CDR3 length equals 15 residues. V trimming: 4 bases; J trimming: 2 bases; junction bases outside the gene matches: 7. Per germline, CDR1 LNHDA and CDR2 SQIVND (reference sequence). The CDR3 nucleotides read TGTGCCAGTAGTAGCCTGACGGGGGGGACCTACGAGCAGTACTTC. Its protein product is CASSSLTGGTYEQYF.

This clone was observed a handful of times. The chain joins TRBV19 to TRBJ1-5; tentative D call: TRBD1 (5 bases). The V and J ends lost 5 bases and 2 bases respectively, with 7 bases between them. The germline V gene has CDR1 LNHDA and CDR2 SQIVND (reference sequence). This CDR3 region has 13 residues. The CDR3 region is CASSEQGNQPQHF. The DNA for the CDR3 is TGTGCCAGTAGTGAACAGGGCAATCAGCCCCAGCATTTT. The full variable domain, completed using reference TRBV19 and TRBJ1-5, is DGGITQSPKYLFRKEGQNVTLSCEQNLNHDAMYWYRQDPGQGLRLIYYSQIVNDFQKGDIAEGYSVSREKKESFPLTVTSAQKNPTAFYLCASSEQGNQPQHFGDGTRLSIL.

The rearrangement uses TRBV18 and TRBJ2-7; 7 positions agree with TRBD2. Germline V gene lookup returns CDR1 KGHSH and CDR2 LQKENI. The CDR3 extends over 14 amino acids. V gave up 6 bases and J gave up 3 bases; unmatched junction bases: 8. CDR3 coding DNA: TGTGCCAGCTCCCCTGCGCGCGGGGGCTACGAGCAGTACTTC. As protein: CASSPARGGYEQYF.

The chain carries TRBV27 and TRBJ2-5; perhaps TRBD1 as D (6 bases). The CDR3 sequence is 13 residues long. CDR1 is MNHEY and CDR2 is SMNVEV in the germline V gene (reference sequence). Trimming took off 4 bases at V and 13 bases at J, with 19 bases between the two ends. CDR3 DNA sequence: TGTGCCAGCAGTTGGGACATCTCCTACGAGCGGTACTTC. It yields the protein CASSWDISYERYF.